These T cell receptor beta chains were read from a single sample in a study of cytomegalovirus exposure and HLA in healthy donors. The method was immunoSEQ multiplex PCR; TCRdb's version includes in-frame clones alone and lacks a portion of them. The table shows some 180,000 clones, with roughly 87% occurring only once. Source material: PBMCs. These receptor sequences come from a girl less than two years old in good health and CMV-seronegative. CDR3s include the opening cysteine and the closing phenylalanine or tryptophan. D genes are given only for firm matches. Size is stated for part of the rows, as once, few or many counts, or as a class when the clone is expanded.

J gene,clone size,V gene,D gene,CDR3 protein,CDR3 DNA
TRBJ2-2,NA,TRBV11-3,TRBD2,CASSLVAGAAGELFF,TGTGCCAGCAGCTTGGTAGCGGGAGCTGCCGGGGAGCTGTTTTTT
TRBJ2-2,few,TRBV29-1,TRBD1,CSVVDRGYTGELFF,TGCAGCGTGGTGGACAGGGGATACACCGGGGAGCTGTTTTTT
TRBJ1-3,NA,TRBV6-1,NA,CASSLLGSSGNTIYF,TGTGCCAGCAGCTTACTCGGGAGCTCTGGAAACACCATATATTTT
TRBJ2-7,NA,TRBV6-1,TRBD2,CASSEVGLAGFYEQYF,TGTGCCAGCAGTGAAGTTGGACTAGCGGGGTTCTACGAGCAGTACTTC
TRBJ1-1,NA,TRBV7-9,NA,CASSLPRAEPSNTEAFF,TGTGCCAGCAGCCTACCGAGGGCCGAACCATCGAACACTGAAGCTTTCTTT
TRBJ1-2,once,TRBV27,NA,CASRWGGLGNYGYTF,TGTGCCAGCAGGTGGGGGGGGCTTGGGAACTATGGCTACACCTTC
TRBJ2-2,NA,TRBV6-5,TRBD1,CASSPTGGDTGELFF,TGTGCCAGCAGTCCTACAGGGGGCGACACCGGGGAGCTGTTTTTT
TRBJ2-1,NA,TRBV5-1,TRBD2,CASSLGATREGNPYNEQFF,TGCGCCAGCAGCTTGGGCGCGACCCGGGAGGGAAATCCCTACAATGAGCAGTTCTTC
TRBJ1-5,NA,TRBV5-8,NA,CASSSNRRQPQHF,TGTGCCAGCAGCTCCAACAGGCGACAGCCCCAGCATTTT
TRBJ1-1,NA,TRBV5-1,TRBD1,CASSRQFVRQGGAEAFF,TGCGCCAGCAGCCGCCAATTCGTACGACAGGGTGGTGCTGAAGCTTTCTTT
TRBJ2-1,NA,TRBV19,NA,CASSISAGSYNEQFF,TGTGCCAGTAGTATTTCGGCAGGGTCCTACAATGAGCAGTTCTTC
TRBJ2-7,NA,TRBV7-9,TRBD1,CASSLVGQGAYEQYF,TGTGCCAGCAGCTTAGTTGGACAGGGGGCCTACGAGCAGTACTTC
TRBJ2-3,NA,TRBV7-2,NA,CASSIGQQLTDTQYF,TGTGCCAGCAGCATCGGACAGCAACTCACAGATACGCAGTATTTT
TRBJ2-2,NA,TRBV5-1,TRBD2,CATPSGTNTGELFF,TGCGCCACCCCCAGCGGGACCAACACCGGGGAGCTGTTTTTT
TRBJ2-7,NA,TRBV27,NA,CASSTIQGFEQYF,TGTGCCAGCAGTACCATTCAGGGCTTCGAGCAGTACTTC
TRBJ2-3,NA,TRBV9,TRBD2,CASSVDGGGLTQYF,TGTGCCAGCAGCGTAGATGGCGGGGGGCTTACGCAGTATTTT
TRBJ2-1,NA,TRBV15,TRBD2,CATSRALSGSSYNEQFF,TGTGCCACCAGTCGGGCTTTGAGCGGGAGTTCCTACAATGAGCAGTTCTTC
TRBJ1-1,NA,TRBV23-1,NA,CASSPWVGARTEAFF,TGCGCCAGCAGCCCCTGGGTGGGGGCGAGGACTGAAGCTTTCTTT
TRBJ2-7,NA,TRBV27,NA,CASSLEGAPHEQYF,TGTGCCAGCAGTTTGGAGGGGGCGCCCCACGAGCAGTACTTC
TRBJ2-1,NA,TRBV6-4,NA,CASSVEGRGNEQFF,TGTGCCAGCAGTGTAGAGGGTCGAGGCAATGAGCAGTTCTTC
TRBJ2-7,NA,TRBV19,NA,CASSVGSLEQYF,TGTGCCAGTAGTGTGGGCTCTTTAGAGCAGTACTTC
TRBJ2-7,NA,TRBV7-2,TRBD2,CASSWTSGLYEQYF,TGTGCCAGCAGCTGGACTAGCGGGCTCTACGAGCAGTACTTC
TRBJ2-3,NA,TRBV12-5,TRBD2,CASGLVSGSGADTQYF,TGTGCTAGTGGTTTGGTAAGCGGGAGTGGCGCAGATACGCAGTATTTT
TRBJ2-1,NA,TRBV27,NA,CASSPEQSLFYNEQFF,TGTGCCAGCAGTCCCGAACAGAGCCTGTTCTACAATGAGCAGTTCTTC
TRBJ1-6,once,TRBV27,NA,CASSFPIFNSPLHF,TGTGCCAGCAGTTTTCCCATTTTCAATTCACCCCTCCACTTT
TRBJ2-7,NA,TRBV19,TRBD1,CASSPDRTYEQYF,TGTGCCAGTAGTCCGGACAGGACCTACGAGCAGTACTTC
TRBJ2-1,NA,TRBV5-5,TRBD1,CASSLGPRGTGWNEQFF,TGTGCCAGCAGCTTGGGGCCCCGGGGGACAGGGTGGAATGAGCAGTTCTTC
TRBJ2-1,NA,TRBV4-2,TRBD2,CASSQEESWREGVYNEQFF,TGTGCCAGCAGCCAAGAAGAAAGCTGGCGGGAGGGGGTCTACAATGAGCAGTTCTTC
TRBJ2-4,NA,TRBV7-8,NA,CASSPSRDLLGSKNIQYF,TGTGCCAGCAGCCCATCCCGGGACTTGCTTGGAAGCAAAAACATTCAGTACTTC
TRBJ1-4,NA,TRBV5-4,NA,CASSSAGVTNEKLFF,TGTGCCAGCAGCTCCGCAGGGGTCACTAATGAAAAACTGTTTTTT
TRBJ1-1,NA,TRBV18,TRBD1,CASSPQRTGKTMNTEAFF,TGTGCCAGCTCACCTCAAAGGACAGGGAAAACCATGAACACTGAAGCTTTCTTT
TRBJ2-5,few,TRBV5-1,NA,CASSLTNQETQYF,TGCGCCAGCAGCTTGACTAACCAAGAGACCCAGTACTTC
TRBJ1-1,NA,TRBV7-9,TRBD1,CASSPTGQGFMNTEAFF,TGTGCCAGCAGCCCTACGGGACAGGGGTTCATGAACACTGAAGCTTTCTTT
TRBJ2-1,NA,TRBV30,NA,CAWSYRWNEQFF,TGTGCCTGGAGCTACAGATGGAATGAGCAGTTCTTC
TRBJ1-1,NA,TRBV30,TRBD1,CAWSVQGTGTWGTEAFF,TGTGCCTGGAGTGTACAGGGGACAGGCACATGGGGGACTGAAGCTTTCTTT
TRBJ2-3,NA,TRBV7-6,NA,CASSLGAMAPADTQYF,TGTGCCAGCAGCTTAGGGGCTATGGCCCCCGCAGATACGCAGTATTTT
TRBJ1-1,NA,TRBV19,NA,CASSMGGRTEAFF,TGTGCCAGTAGTATGGGAGGGAGGACTGAAGCTTTCTTT
TRBJ2-3,NA,TRBV2,TRBD2,CASRLAGSTDTQYF,TGTGCCAGCAGGTTAGCGGGGAGCACAGATACGCAGTATTTT
TRBJ2-1,NA,TRBV5-4,NA,CASSFQRAGPNEQFF,TGTGCCAGCAGCTTTCAGCGTGCAGGGCCTAATGAGCAGTTCTTC
TRBJ1-1,NA,TRBV7-6,NA,CASSLSQGWDTEAFF,TGTGCCAGCAGCTTATCCCAGGGGTGGGACACTGAAGCTTTCTTT
TRBJ2-5,once,TRBV7-2,TRBD2,CASSSGAGPPGGTQYF,TGTGCCAGCAGCTCGGGAGCGGGACCACCCGGGGGGACCCAGTACTTC
TRBJ1-4,NA,TRBV27,TRBD1,CASSPKGQGRTMSEKLFF,TGTGCCAGCAGTCCAAAAGGACAGGGAAGGACAATGTCCGAAAAACTGTTTTTT
TRBJ1-1,NA,TRBV19,NA,CASKEGVNTEAFF,TGTGCCAGTAAGGAAGGGGTGAACACTGAAGCTTTCTTT
TRBJ2-3,once,TRBV4-1,TRBD1,CASSQDYRGLRTDTQYF,TGCGCCAGCAGCCAAGACTACAGGGGGCTCCGCACAGATACGCAGTATTTT
TRBJ1-5,NA,TRBV7-5,NA,CARSTGGDCNQPQHF,TGTGCCAGAAGTACAGGGGGCGATTGCAATCAGCCCCAGCATTTT
TRBJ2-7,NA,TRBV5-6,TRBD1,CASSSTGTDEQYF,TGTGCCAGCAGCTCCACCGGGACAGACGAGCAGTACTTC
TRBJ2-7,NA,TRBV7-8,TRBD2,CASRWTSGDYEQYF,TGTGCCAGCAGGTGGACTAGCGGGGACTACGAGCAGTACTTC
TRBJ1-2,NA,TRBV9,NA,CASSAYHDSNYGYTF,TGTGCCAGCAGCGCATATCACGACAGCAACTATGGCTACACCTTC
TRBJ2-7,NA,TRBV6-1,TRBD1,CASSEAGTASSYEQYF,TGTGCCAGCAGTGAAGCAGGGACAGCGAGCTCCTACGAGCAGTACTTC
TRBJ1-1,NA,TRBV5-1,TRBD1,CASSSLSYTTGGAATEAFF,TGCGCCAGCAGCTCCCTTTCTTACACTACAGGGGGCGCGGCCACTGAAGCTTTCTTT
TRBJ1-2,NA,TRBV2,NA,CASSESSAGLVIDYGYTF,TGTGCCAGCAGTGAGTCTAGTGCAGGGCTGGTTATCGACTATGGCTACACCTTC
TRBJ2-1,NA,TRBV29-1,TRBD2,CSVRTSGTIEQFF,TGCAGCGTCCGGACTAGCGGAACGATTGAGCAGTTCTTC
TRBJ2-2,NA,TRBV7-2,TRBD2,CASSSAGTTNTGELFF,TGTGCCAGCAGCTCGGCCGGGACTACAAACACCGGGGAGCTGTTTTTT
TRBJ2-7,NA,TRBV4-2,NA,CASSQALLMSEQYF,TGTGCCAGCAGCCAAGCATTACTAATGAGCGAGCAGTACTTC
TRBJ2-5,once,TRBV18,NA,CASSPRRETQYF,TGTGCCAGCTCACCACGGCGGGAGACCCAGTACTTC
TRBJ2-5,NA,TRBV7-6,TRBD1,CASRPPGTGQETQYF,TGTGCCAGCAGACCCCCGGGGACAGGGCAAGAGACCCAGTACTTC
TRBJ2-4,NA,TRBV6-5,NA,CASKRGTAKNIQYF,TGTGCCAGCAAACGGGGGACGGCCAAAAACATTCAGTACTTC